A single sample is the source of the 14 T cell receptor beta chains below, sequenced in a study of T cell changes during pregnancy in multiple sclerosis. Clones were read by immunoSEQ multiplex PCR, and TCRdb kept only the in-frame ones, dropping some. The sample lists tens of thousands of clones; approximately 90% were seen once. The starting material was CD4+ T cells from peripheral blood mononuclear cells, obtained in the first trimester of pregnancy. The origin of the receptors is a female donor in good health, enrolled as a control in a pregnancy study.

The genes are TRBV18 and TRBJ1-2; D might be TRBD1 (5 bases). CDR1 KGHSH and CDR2 LQKENI come from the germline V gene. The CDR3 extends over 13 amino acids. V was clipped by 2 bases and J by 13 bases, with 17 bases between them. This chain's CDR3 is CASSPTRGEKTTF. In DNA, the CDR3 is TGTGCCAGCTCACCAACCCGGGGGGAGAAGACCACCTTC.

The chain recombines TRBV5-5 with TRBJ2-1, with 14 bases fitting TRBD2. Germline loops: CDR1 SGHKS, CDR2 YYEKEE (reference sequence). V trimming: 4 bases; J trimming: 5 bases; junction bases outside the gene matches: 8. This CDR3 spans 17 amino acids. The CDR3 protein is CASSPPAGLAGDNEQFF. The CDR3 DNA is TGTGCCAGCAGCCCCCCGGCGGGACTAGCGGGAGACAATGAGCAGTTCTTC.

The J gene is TRBJ1-5, the V gene TRBV19; 7 bases map to TRBD1. V lost 7 bases and J lost 6; bases outside the gene matches: 9. There are 14 residues in the CDR3. CDR1 and CDR2 from the germline V gene are LNHDA and SQIVND (reference sequence). As DNA, the CDR3 is TGTGCCAGTACCTCGACAGGGTCAAGTCAGCCCCAGCATTTT. Amino acid sequence: CASTSTGSSQPQHF.

The chain joins TRBV6-1 to TRBJ2-2; TRBD1 matches 10 bases. The trim removed 3 bases at V and 3 bases at J, leaving 1 base unmatched. The CDR3 totals 15 residues. Germline-derived CDR1 and CDR2 are MNHNS and SASEGT. The CDR3 nucleotides read TGTGCCAGCAGTGACGGGACAGGGGACACCGGGGAGCTGTTTTTT. Translated: CASSDGTGDTGELFF.

The rearrangement uses TRBV4-3 and TRBJ2-5; D perhaps matches TRBD2 (5 bases). V lost 2 bases, J lost 9 bases, and 13 bases lay in between. In germline, CDR1 is LGHNA, CDR2 YSLEER. This CDR3 region has 13 residues. CDR3 DNA: TGCGCCAGCAGCCAACTCACCGGGCGGGCCCAGTACTTC. It specifies CASSQLTGRAQYF.

V usage is TRBV19 and J usage is TRBJ1-4; 8 nucleotides match TRBD1. V trimming: 5 bases; J trimming: 7 bases; junction bases outside the gene matches: 9. Germline V gene sequence: CDR1 LNHDA, CDR2 SQIVND (reference sequence). The CDR3 is 15 residues long. Here the CDR3 DNA reads TGTGCCAGTAGTTTGACCAGGGGGCAAGGTGAAAAACTGTTTTTT. Its protein product is CASSLTRGQGEKLFF.

This rearrangement joins TRBV18 to TRBJ2-2; TRBD2 matches 12 bases. Per the germline V gene, CDR1 is KGHSH and CDR2 is LQKENI. The trim removed 3 bases at V and 2 bases at J, leaving 4 bases unmatched. This CDR3 contains 17 residues. In DNA, the CDR3 is TGTGCCAGCTCACCGACTAGCGGGGGTCCTAACACCGGGGAGCTGTTTTTT. It encodes CASSPTSGGPNTGELFF.

The chain employs TRBV9 and TRBJ2-7; 11 bases are a match to TRBD1. Trimming cost V 2 bases and J 11 bases; bases outside gene matches: 9. The CDR3 has 14 residues. Germline CDR1 and CDR2: SGDLS and YYNGEE. CDR3 bases: TGTGCCAGCAGCGTCGGGACAGGGGGGACTCAAGAGTACTTC. Residues: CASSVGTGGTQEYF.

The chain recombines TRBV2 with TRBJ2-5, with D unclear. The germline V gene encodes CDR1 SNHLY and CDR2 FYNNEI. The CDR3 loop spans 11 amino acids. V was shortened by 4 bases and J by 5 bases, with 5 bases between the two germline ends. The CDR3 sequence: CASSARETQYF. The DNA for the CDR3 is TGTGCCAGCAGTGCCAGGGAGACCCAGTACTTC.

The CDR3 DNA reads TGCGCCAGCAGCTTGGAGGGCAGGGATATTGACACCATATATTTT. This codes for CASSLEGRDIDTIYF. This rearrangement joins TRBV5-1 to TRBJ1-3; perhaps TRBD1 as D (5 bases). Germline V gene sequence: CDR1 SGHRS, CDR2 YFSETQ. The CDR3 is made up of 15 amino acids. Trimming removed 0 bases from V and 8 bases from J, with 15 bases in between. The full variable domain, with the rest looked up from reference TRBV5-1 and TRBJ1-3, is KAGVTQTPRYLIKTRGQQVTLSCSPISGHRSVSWYQQTPGQGLQFLFEYFSETQRNKGNFPGRFSGRQFSNSRSEMNVSTLELGDSALYLCASSLEGRDIDTIYFGEGSWLTVV.

This clone was recorded only once. The V and J genes are TRBV6-6 and TRBJ2-7; 9 nucleotides agree with TRBD1. This CDR3 contains 14 residues. Germline values: CDR1 MNHNY, CDR2 SVGAGI (reference sequence). The V gene end was trimmed by 7 bases and the J gene end by 5 bases; junction bases not matched to a gene: 9. DNA for the CDR3: TGTGCCAGCATTTCCCGGGACAGGGTAAACGAGCAGTACTTC. This gives the protein CASISRDRVNEQYF.

The gene calls are TRBV27 and TRBJ2-7, with D possibly matching TRBD2 (6 bases). V lost 6 bases and J 0 bases, leaving 15 bases between the germline ends. The CDR3 has 15 amino acids. Germline values: CDR1 MNHEY, CDR2 SMNVEV (reference sequence). CDR3 loop: CASSWAGRGSYEQYF. The CDR3 nucleotides read TGTGCCAGCAGCTGGGCCGGGAGAGGCTCCTACGAGCAGTACTTC.

This chain joins TRBV7-9 and TRBJ1-1; D possibly corresponds to TRBD1 (6 bases). V was cut by 1 base and J by 4 bases, with 10 bases left in between. The CDR3 length is 14 residues. Germline V lookup: CDR1 SEHNR, CDR2 FQNEAQ (reference sequence). The CDR3 is CASSLGGLSTEAFF. Here the CDR3 DNA reads TGTGCCAGCAGCTTAGGGGGGCTGAGCACTGAAGCTTTCTTT.

The rearrangement links TRBV4-2 to TRBJ2-3, with unresolved D. With 0 bases removed from V and 2 bases from J, the gap between germline ends came to 9 bases. There are 15 residues in the CDR3. CDR1 and CDR2 (germline): LGHNA, YNFKEQ. CDR3 protein: CASSQDRGPTDTQYF. Written as DNA, the CDR3 is TGTGCCAGCAGCCAAGATAGAGGCCCCACAGATACGCAGTATTTT.